This T cell receptor (beta chain) stems from a study of beta chain features in type 1 diabetes. This clone has a handful of counts. Its antigen remains unknown. CDR1 and CDR2 from the germline V gene are SGHTA and FQGNSA. There are 13 residues in the CDR3. Trimming removed 5 bases from V and 8 bases from J; junction bases left unmatched: 7. Of the isolated RNA, all was reverse transcribed, and so the sequenced material was expressed TCRB transcripts. TCRdb's copy holds only in-frame clones and misses some; the assay was immunoSEQ multiplex PCR. The sample records 310,000 or so clones, 6.5% to 10% being singletons. Regarding the study as a whole: Among patients with Type 1 diabetes, TCRB CDR3s were moderately but significantly shorter in every one of the four CD4+ subsets. In comparison with healthy donors, patients had naive, central memory and Treg TCRB repertoires that appeared more similar.

The chain joins TRBV7-2 to TRBJ1-2; 8 bases agree with TRBD1. The TCR comes from a woman under 30 in good health. The sample consisted of central memory CD4+ T cells from blood. The CDR3 reads CASSPRTGLGYTF. CDR3 nucleotide sequence: TGTGCCAGCAGCCCCCGGACAGGGTTGGGCTACACCTTC.